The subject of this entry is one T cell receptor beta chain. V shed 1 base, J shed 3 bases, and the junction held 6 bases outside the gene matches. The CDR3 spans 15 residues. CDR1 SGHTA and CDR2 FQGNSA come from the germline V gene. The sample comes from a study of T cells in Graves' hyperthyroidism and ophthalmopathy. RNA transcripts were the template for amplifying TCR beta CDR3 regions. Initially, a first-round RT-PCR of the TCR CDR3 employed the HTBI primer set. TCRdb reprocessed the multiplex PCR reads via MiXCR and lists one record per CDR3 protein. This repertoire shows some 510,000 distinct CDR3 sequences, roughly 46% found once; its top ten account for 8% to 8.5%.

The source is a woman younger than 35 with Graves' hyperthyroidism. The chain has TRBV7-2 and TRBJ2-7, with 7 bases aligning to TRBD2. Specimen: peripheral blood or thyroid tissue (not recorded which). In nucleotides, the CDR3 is TGTGCCAGCAGCTTAGGCTTTAGCGGGTACTACGAGCAGTACTTC. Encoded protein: CASSLGFSGYYEQYF.